The subject of this entry is one T cell receptor (beta chain). The protocol was immunoSEQ multiplex PCR, while the TCRdb copy is restricted to in-frame clones and leaves out a portion. Of some 390,000 clones listed, over 75% are singletons. Germline loops: CDR1 MGHRA, CDR2 YSYEKL. The CDR3 sequence is 17 residues long. V was cut by 0 bases and J by 1 base, with 12 bases left in between. As for treatment: some 20 received Ad26.COV2.S at low or high dose, single or two shots; about five received placebo; per-sample allocation not given. Sampling took place 63 days after the first vaccine or placebo injection. In Boston, an adult donor aged 18-55 years took part. Wuhan-strain spike was delivered by a replication-incompetent Ad26 vector. The source of the sample is a study of Ad26.COV2.S vaccination and SARS-CoV-2 variants. Study-level background: The Ad26.COV2.S arm of the COV1001 trial was where the donor was placed. Intramuscular Ad26.COV2.S doses were given once or twice, 56 days apart.

This receptor was obtained from a person between 18 and 65 years old who received the Ad26.COV2.S COVID-19 vaccine or a placebo. The chain has TRBV4-1 and TRBJ2-2; possibly TRBD2 for D (5 bases). The specimen comprised peripheral blood, sampled in a trial of Ad26.COV2.S vaccine versus placebo. This chain's CDR3 is CASSQDRKRMNTGELFF. CDR3 bases: TGCGCCAGCAGCCAAGATAGGAAGCGGATGAACACCGGGGAGCTGTTTTTT.